This T cell receptor (beta chain) came from a study of CD8+ T cells in alopecia areata. Investigators isolated RNA and reverse transcribed it into cDNA to act as the sequencing template. Clones were sequenced by immunoSEQ multiplex PCR, and TCRdb holds only the in-frame ones, with some missing. This table holds about 120,000 clones, roughly 69% found once. The germline gives CDR1 SGDLS, CDR2 YYNGEE. This CDR3 contains 13 residues. V gave up 5 bases and J gave up 5 bases, with 14 bases separating them. Sorted out of PBMCs were CD4+ T cells and CD8+ T cells. The study's findings and limits: Tissue-resident alphabeta T cells belonging to normal skin likewise get sequenced within scalp specimens. Researchers report lesional scalp, most notably alopecia totalis/universalis, outstripped normal scalp in clonality.

With regard to this clone: Its antigen is not identified.

This TCR was sampled from a human donor in good health. Sequenced material: CD4+ T cells sorted from blood. V is TRBV9 and J is TRBJ2-7, with D tentatively TRBD2 (6 bases). The CDR3 bases are TGTGCCAGCAGTCAACGGGGGATCGACGAGCAGTACTTC. This translates into CASSQRGIDEQYF.